The 2 T cell receptor beta chains below were found in one sample sequenced in a study of post-analysis software for immune sequencing data (dated by TCRdb to about 2015). The full study reports these points: Significantly higher frequencies in patients than in controls were found for roughly 5 TRBV segments, including TRBV5-6, TRBV5-1 and TRBV20-1.

Library creation used PCR. The sequencing machine was an Illumina HiSeq 2500. To reduce PCR and sequencing biases, unique molecular identifiers were incorporated into the TCR beta cDNA libraries. The raw public reads went through TCRdb reprocessing: fastp at Q25, MiXCR clone calling, in-frame beta chains kept. When rows share a CDR3 protein, they turn into one entry using the most common DNA and genes. The sample yields 500,000 to 600,000 distinct CDR3 sequences; around 44% were counted once. Around 1.7% of the sample comes from the top ten. No cognate antigen is known for these TCRs. Material: blood. The receptors stem from a girl aged 5-17 years with multiple sclerosis.

The chain links TRBV4-1 to TRBJ2-3; D may be TRBD1 (6 bases). Between the trimmed V and J ends, which lost 4 bases and 4 bases, there was a span of 9 bases. The CDR3 runs to 13 residues. Germline CDR1 and CDR2: MGHRA and YSYEKL. CDR3: CASSPYRADTQYF. The CDR3 DNA sequence: TGCGCCAGCAGCCCGTACAGGGCAGATACGCAGTATTTT.

This clonotype has more than one count but fewer than ten. This chain uses TRBV6-1 with TRBJ2-7, with 8 bases identical to TRBD1. Trimming at V came to 2 bases and at J to 0 bases, leaving 9 bases not matched to a gene. Germline V gene data show CDR1 as MNHNS and CDR2 as SASEGT. CDR3 size: 17 residues. In DNA, the CDR3 is TGTGCCAGCAGTGAAAATCTCCGGACAGGGACCTCCTACGAGCAGTACTTC. It yields the protein CASSENLRTGTSYEQYF.